The clone carrying this T cell receptor (beta chain) was observed a few times. No antigen is known for it. The protocol was immunoSEQ multiplex PCR, while the TCRdb copy is restricted to in-frame clones and leaves out a portion. The sample lists fewer than 95,000 clones, around 82% seen once, with roughly 12% in the top ten. The data belong to a study of cytomegalovirus exposure and HLA in healthy donors. The CDR3 is 13 residues long. Trimming cost V 6 bases and J 7 bases; bases outside gene matches: 2. CDR1 and CDR2 from the germline V gene are WNHNN and SYGVQD (reference sequence). Study-level results: Reports described diagnosis of cytomegalovirus status by the classifier as highly specific and sensitive.

The sequence was collected from a woman aged 18-29 years in good health and CMV-seropositive. Sequenced sample: PBMCs. The J gene is TRBJ1-6, the V gene TRBV10-1; 8 bases match TRBD1. In nucleotides, the CDR3 is TGCGCCAGCAGCAGGACAGGGAATTCACCCCTCCACTTT. It specifies CASSRTGNSPLHF.